This T cell receptor beta chain was profiled in a study of CD8+ T cells in alopecia areata. Study conclusions and caveats: While tofacitinib was given, many expanded lesional clones persisted in scalp and blood. Shared TCR sequences were less clear between patients than in mice, possibly partly from HLA diversity.

This clone appeared a few times. Its antigen is undetermined. cDNA reverse transcribed from extracted RNA served as the sequencing template. Sequenced by immunoSEQ multiplex PCR; TCRdb stores in-frame clones only, minus some. Of fewer than 200,000 clones listed, roughly 64% are singletons. This sample's treatment: oral pan-JAK inhibitor, 5-10 mg twice daily. Peripheral blood and lesional scalp punch biopsies were taken from alopecia areata patients. This CDR3 has 13 residues. V was cut by 2 bases and J by 3 bases, with 10 bases left in between. From germline, CDR1 is SQVTM and CDR2 ANQGSEA. The sample consisted of CD8+ T cells sorted from blood, taken at week 24, from a patient treated with tofacitinib. The chain recombines TRBV29-1 with TRBJ2-5; D remains ambiguous. The sequence was collected from a human donor with alopecia areata. The CDR3 nucleotides read TGCAGCGTTGAACTCAGCTCAAAAGAGACCCAGTACTTC. This translates into CSVELSSKETQYF.